Listed below are T cell receptor beta chains from one sample, sequenced in a study of blood T cell repertoires in COVID-19. Profiled with immunoSEQ multiplex PCR; TCRdb holds only in-frame clones, not every one. The data hold tens of thousands of clones, with about nine tenths observed a single time. Sequenced: peripheral blood. The receptors derive from an elderly woman with acute or convalescent COVID-19. Each CDR3 is given with its conserved first and last residue. A D gene is named only where the DNA matches it firmly. Size values are once, few and many counts, or a class for expanded clones, and some rows have none.

TRBD1	TRBV6-6	TRBJ1-3	-	TGTGCCAGCAGTCGACAGGGGGCTTCCGGAAACACCATATATTTT	CASSRQGASGNTIYF
TRBD1	TRBV3-1/TRBV3-2	TRBJ1-1	-	TGTGCCAGCAGCCAAGTTGGACAGGGTGATACTGAAGCTTTCTTT	CASSQVGQGDTEAFF
-	TRBV5-1	TRBJ2-5	once	TGCGCCAGCAGCTTGATTGGCGGAGAGACCCAGTACTTC	CASSLIGGETQYF
-	TRBV12-3/TRBV12-4	TRBJ1-2	-	TGTGCCAGCTCGGACAGCCTGCACTATGGCTACACCTTC	CASSDSLHYGYTF
TRBD1	TRBV10-3	TRBJ1-3	-	TGTGCCATCAGTGGTCAGGGGGCAATTGGAAACACCATATATTTT	CAISGQGAIGNTIYF
TRBD2	TRBV9	TRBJ2-1	-	TGTGCCAGCAGCGTAGGACTAGCGGGGGCCTACAATGAGCAGTTCTTC	CASSVGLAGAYNEQFF
TRBD2	TRBV9	TRBJ2-5	-	TGTGCCAGCACCCAGGGGCCTAGCGGGGGGGTAGAGACCCAGTACTTC	CASTQGPSGGVETQYF
TRBD1	TRBV5-1	TRBJ1-6	-	TGCGCCAGCAGCTTTACTGGACAGGAATATAATTCACCCCTCCACTTT	CASSFTGQEYNSPLHF
-	TRBV18	TRBJ1-2	-	TGTGCCAGCTCACCATCCTCCAACTATGGCTACACCTTC	CASSPSSNYGYTF
TRBD2	TRBV5-1	TRBJ2-5	-	TGCGCCAGCAGCTTAGGGACTAGTAGGGTTTGGGTCGAGACCCAGTACTTC	CASSLGTSRVWVETQYF
TRBD2	TRBV30	TRBJ2-2	-	TGTGCCTGGAGTTCCGGGACTAGCGGGGCCGGGGAGCTGTTTTTT	CAWSSGTSGAGELFF
-	TRBV7-6	TRBJ1-3	-	TGTGCCAGCAGCTTAGGACAGGAAAACACCATATATTTT	CASSLGQENTIYF
-	TRBV28	TRBJ2-5	-	TGTGCCAGCAGTGAAGACACGTTACAAGAGACCCAGTACTTC	CASSEDTLQETQYF
TRBD1	TRBV7-9	TRBJ1-2	-	TGTGCCAGCAGCTTATCGGGGACAGCCTATGGCTACACCTTC	CASSLSGTAYGYTF
-	TRBV5-1	TRBJ1-1	-	TGCGCCAGCAGCCCCAGGGAGAACACTGAAGCTTTCTTT	CASSPRENTEAFF
TRBD2	TRBV2	TRBJ2-5	-	TGTGCCAGCAGGGCTAGCGGGGGCCTAGAGACCCAGTACTTC	CASRASGGLETQYF
TRBD2	TRBV7-2	TRBJ2-5	few	TGTGCCAGCAGCACCCGGACTAGCGGGGGGCCGGTAGAGACCCAGTACTTC	CASSTRTSGGPVETQYF
TRBD2	TRBV9	TRBJ2-2	-	TGTGCCAGCAGCGTAGTGGGCGGGGGACCGAACACCGGGGAGCTGTTTTTT	CASSVVGGGPNTGELFF
-	TRBV24-1	TRBJ2-1	once	TGTGCCACTTCACCCGAGGTAGCAGAATACAATGAGCAGTTCTTC	CATSPEVAEYNEQFF
-	TRBV4-1	TRBJ2-5	-	TGCGCCAGCAGCCAAGCGCCGGGGTCTCCGGGGGAGACCCAGTACTTC	CASSQAPGSPGETQYF
-	TRBV2	TRBJ1-5	-	TGTGCCAGCAGTGAAGGGGCAGGTTATAGCAATCAGCCCCAGCATTTT	CASSEGAGYSNQPQHF
TRBD1	TRBV2	TRBJ1-4	-	TGTGCCAGCAGTAATCAGGGGGCAAGGGATGAAAAACTGTTTTTT	CASSNQGARDEKLFF
-	TRBV21-1	TRBJ2-1	-	TGTGCCAGCAGCAAAGTGGACGAGGGGAGGCGGCGGGTCCAAATCTACAATGAGCAGTTCTTC	CASSKVDEGRRRVQIYNEQFF
-	TRBV25-1	TRBJ1-3	once	TGTGCCAGCGGGGACACGCTCACTGGAAACACCATATATTTT	CASGDTLTGNTIYF
-	TRBV9	TRBJ1-2	-	TGTGCCAGCAGCGTAGATCCCGGGGGGAAATATGGCTACACCTTC	CASSVDPGGKYGYTF
-	TRBV12-3/TRBV12-4	TRBJ2-7	-	TGTGCCAGCAGCCAAAACACATACGAGCAGTACTTC	CASSQNTYEQYF
-	TRBV29-1	TRBJ2-7	-	TGCAGCGTCGCTTCAGGGTTTTATGGGGCCTACGAGCAGTACTTC	CSVASGFYGAYEQYF
TRBD1	TRBV30	TRBJ1-6	-	TGTGCCTGGACCCCTCTGACAGGGTGGGATTCACCCCTCCACTTT	CAWTPLTGWDSPLHF
TRBD1	TRBV2	TRBJ1-2	once	TGTGCCAGCAGTGGGGACAGGGACTCTGGCTACACCTTC	CASSGDRDSGYTF
-	TRBV27	TRBJ2-1	once	TGTGCCAGCAGTTTTGGTAGGGGGATGAGCTCCTACAATGAGCAGTTCTTC	CASSFGRGMSSYNEQFF
TRBD1	TRBV6-5	TRBJ1-2	few	TGTGCCAGCAGTTACATAAACGGACAGGGGGCGGTGGCTGGCACCTTC	CASSYINGQGAVAGTF
-	TRBV5-6	TRBJ2-7	-	TGTGCCAGCAGCTTTGCGGGCCAGCGCGACGGGTACTTC	CASSFAGQRDGYF
TRBD1	TRBV19	TRBJ1-2	once	TGTGCCAGTATGTCGGACAGGGTGGGCTATGGCTACACCTTC	CASMSDRVGYGYTF
-	TRBV18	TRBJ2-1	-	TGTGCCAGCGCCCCACGGGCGTCCGACTACAATGAGCAGTTCTTC	CASAPRASDYNEQFF
TRBD1	TRBV5-4	TRBJ1-2	-	TGTGCCAGCAGCTCTGGCGGACAGGGAGAGAATGGCTACACCTTC	CASSSGGQGENGYTF
-	TRBV9	TRBJ2-1	-	TGTGCCAGCAGCATCGCGGGGGCCACGTACAATGAGCAGTTCTTC	CASSIAGATYNEQFF
TRBD1	TRBV3-1/TRBV3-2	TRBJ1-6	-	TGTGCCAGCAGCCAAGTCCAGGACAGGGGTAGTTCACCCCTCCACTTT	CASSQVQDRGSSPLHF
TRBD1	TRBV5-4	TRBJ1-3	-	TGTGCCAGCAGCCCAGGACAGGGGAACTTGGGAAACACCATATATTTT	CASSPGQGNLGNTIYF
-	TRBV18	TRBJ2-5	-	TGTGCCAGCTCATTCCAACCTAGCGCGGTCTACCAAGAGACCCAGTACTTC	CASSFQPSAVYQETQYF
TRBD1	TRBV6-5	TRBJ1-5	once	TGTGCCAGCAGTCCCCGGACAGGGGGAGATCAGCCCCAGCATTTT	CASSPRTGGDQPQHF
TRBD1	TRBV28	TRBJ1-4	-	TGTGCCAGCTTGACAGGGGCTAATGAAAAACTGTTTTTT	CASLTGANEKLFF
TRBD1	TRBV5-1	TRBJ1-1	-	TGCGCCAGCAGACTCGGGACAGGGAACACTGAAGCTTTCTTT	CASRLGTGNTEAFF
-	TRBV5-8	TRBJ1-5	few	TGTGCCAGCAGCTTCCATCAACAGAGCTATAGCAATCAGCCCCAGCATTTT	CASSFHQQSYSNQPQHF
-	TRBV6-1	TRBJ2-2	-	TGTGCCAGCAGTGGATTAACAGGGATGGCCACCGGGGAGCTGTTTTTT	CASSGLTGMATGELFF
TRBD1	TRBV3-1/TRBV3-2	TRBJ1-4	once	TGTGCCAGTGGACAGGACATTGAAAAACTGTTTTTT	CASGQDIEKLFF
-	TRBV6-5	TRBJ1-1	-	TGTGCCAGCAGGGCAGGGGCGTATATGAACACTGAAGCTTTCTTT	CASRAGAYMNTEAFF
-	TRBV3-1/TRBV3-2	TRBJ1-1	-	TGTGCCAGCAGCCAGACGGGTTTAACTGAAGCTTTCTTT	CASSQTGLTEAFF
TRBD1	TRBV7-9	TRBJ2-3	-	TGTGCCAGCAGCGTAATCGGGACAGGCACAGATACGCAGTATTTT	CASSVIGTGTDTQYF
TRBD2	TRBV5-1	TRBJ2-5	-	TGCGCCAGCAGCTTGGGCGGAGTAGCGGGGGGGCCCCACCAAGAGACCCAGTACTTC	CASSLGGVAGGPHQETQYF
TRBD1	TRBV5-1	TRBJ2-7	-	TGCGCCAGCAGCTTTCAGACAGGGAGAGGATACGAGCAGTACTTC	CASSFQTGRGYEQYF
-	TRBV12-3/TRBV12-4	TRBJ1-2	-	TGTGCCAGCAGTTTCACAGGGATCGGCTACACCTTC	CASSFTGIGYTF
-	TRBV6-1	TRBJ1-6	-	TGTGCCAGCAGTGAAGCGGTGGTCAGTAATTCACCCCTCCACTTT	CASSEAVVSNSPLHF
TRBD1	TRBV6-5	TRBJ1-1	-	TGTGCCAGCAAGTTGACAGGGGACGGCACTGAAGCTTTCTTT	CASKLTGDGTEAFF
-	TRBV2	TRBJ1-5	-	TGTGCCACCCAAGGACAGAGCAATCAGCCCCAGCATTTT	CATQGQSNQPQHF
-	TRBV30	TRBJ1-3	-	TGTGCCTGGACGTCAGACTCTGGAAACACCATATATTTT	CAWTSDSGNTIYF
TRBD1	TRBV9	TRBJ2-3	-	TGTGCCAGCAGCCCTCAGACAGGGACAGATACGCAGTATTTT	CASSPQTGTDTQYF
TRBD1	TRBV14	TRBJ1-2	-	TGTGCCAGCAGCACCGGGACAGGGGAGAGGAATGGCTACACCTTC	CASSTGTGERNGYTF
-	TRBV2	TRBJ2-3	-	TGTGCCAGCAGGCGGGAATGGGGTACCCAAGATACGCAGTATTTT	CASRREWGTQDTQYF
-	TRBV18	TRBJ2-1	-	TGTGCCAGCTCACCTTGGGCCTCTTCGCTCTACAATGAGCAGTTCTTC	CASSPWASSLYNEQFF
-	TRBV29-1	TRBJ1-2	-	TGCAGCGCCGGACAGTTAAGCTATGGCTACACCTTC	CSAGQLSYGYTF